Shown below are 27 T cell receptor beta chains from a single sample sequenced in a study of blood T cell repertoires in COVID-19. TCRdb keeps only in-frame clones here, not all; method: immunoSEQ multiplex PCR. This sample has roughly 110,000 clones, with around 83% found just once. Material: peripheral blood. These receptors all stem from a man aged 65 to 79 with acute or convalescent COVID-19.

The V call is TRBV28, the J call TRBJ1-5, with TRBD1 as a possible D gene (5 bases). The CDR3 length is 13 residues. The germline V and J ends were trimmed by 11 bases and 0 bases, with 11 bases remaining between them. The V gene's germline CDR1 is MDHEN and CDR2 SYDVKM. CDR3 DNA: TGTGCCGGCAACAGGTATAGCAATCAGCCCCAGCATTTT. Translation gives CAGNRYSNQPQHF.

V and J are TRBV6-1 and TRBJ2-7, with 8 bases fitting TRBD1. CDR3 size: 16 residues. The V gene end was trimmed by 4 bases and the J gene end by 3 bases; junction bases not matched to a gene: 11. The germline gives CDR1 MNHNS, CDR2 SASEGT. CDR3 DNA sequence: TGTGCCAGCAGTGTCGGGGCCAGGGGGCGCATCTACGAGCAGTACTTC. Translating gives CASSVGARGRIYEQYF.

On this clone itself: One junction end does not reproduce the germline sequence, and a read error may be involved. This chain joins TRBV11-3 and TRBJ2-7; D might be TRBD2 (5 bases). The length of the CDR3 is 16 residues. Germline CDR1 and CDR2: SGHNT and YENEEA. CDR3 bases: TGTGCCAGCAGCTTAGGAGTTACTAGGATCATCCGAAGAGCGTGCTTC. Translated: CASSLGVTRIIRRACF.

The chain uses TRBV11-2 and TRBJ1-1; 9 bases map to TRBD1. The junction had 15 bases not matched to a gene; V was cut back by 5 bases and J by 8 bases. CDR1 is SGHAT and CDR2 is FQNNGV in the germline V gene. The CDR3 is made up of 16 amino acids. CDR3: CASSPLMGGTGKEAFF. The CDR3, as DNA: TGTGCCAGCAGCCCCTTAATGGGGGGGACAGGGAAAGAAGCTTTCTTT.

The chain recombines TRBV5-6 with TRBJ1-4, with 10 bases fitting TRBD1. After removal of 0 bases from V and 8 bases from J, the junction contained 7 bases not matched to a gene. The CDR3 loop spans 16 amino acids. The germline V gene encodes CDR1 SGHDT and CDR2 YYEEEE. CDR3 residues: CASSLGQGASREKLFF. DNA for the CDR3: TGTGCCAGCAGCTTGGGACAGGGGGCGTCGAGGGAAAAACTGTTTTTT. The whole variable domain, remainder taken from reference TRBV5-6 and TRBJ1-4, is DAGVTQSPTHLIKTRGQQVTLRCSPKSGHDTVSWYQQALGQGPQFIFQYYEEEERQRGNFPDRFSGHQFPNYSSELNVNALLLGDSALYLCASSLGQGASREKLFFGSGTQLSVL.

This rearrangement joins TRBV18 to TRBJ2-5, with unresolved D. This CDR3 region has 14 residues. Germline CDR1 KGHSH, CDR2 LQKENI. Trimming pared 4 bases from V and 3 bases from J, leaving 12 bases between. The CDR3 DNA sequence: TGTGCCAGCTCACAGGAGACTCCTGAAGAGACCCAGTACTTC. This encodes CASSQETPEETQYF.

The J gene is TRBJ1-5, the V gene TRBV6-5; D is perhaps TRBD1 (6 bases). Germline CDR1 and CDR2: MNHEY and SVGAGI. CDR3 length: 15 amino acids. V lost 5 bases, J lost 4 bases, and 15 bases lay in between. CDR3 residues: CASSRSGQLNQPQHF. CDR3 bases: TGTGCCAGCAGTCGCTCCGGACAGCTTAATCAGCCCCAGCATTTT.

For the CDR3, the DNA is TGTGCCAGCAGCCAAGGGACAGCCCAAGCTTCCCTCCACTTT. Protein sequence: CASSQGTAQASLHF. This chain joins TRBV14 and TRBJ1-6, with D possibly TRBD1 on 6 matching bases. Germline V CDR1 and CDR2: SGHDN, FVKESK. Trimming pared 1 base from V and 14 bases from J, leaving 15 bases between. CDR3 length: 14 residues. Looking up the rest from reference TRBV14 and TRBJ1-6 gives the full variable domain: EAGVTQFPSHSVIEKGQTVTLRCDPISGHDNLYWYRRVMGKEIKFLLHFVKESKQDESGMPNNRFLAERTGGTYSTLKVQPAELEDSGVYFCASSQGTAQASLHFGNGTRLTVT.

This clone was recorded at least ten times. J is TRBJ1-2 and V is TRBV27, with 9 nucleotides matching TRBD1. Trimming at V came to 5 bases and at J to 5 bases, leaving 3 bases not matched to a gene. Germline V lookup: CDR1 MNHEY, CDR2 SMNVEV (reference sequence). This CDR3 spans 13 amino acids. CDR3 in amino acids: CASSPGQGYGYTF. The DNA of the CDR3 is TGTGCCAGCAGTCCCGGACAGGGGTATGGCTACACCTTC.

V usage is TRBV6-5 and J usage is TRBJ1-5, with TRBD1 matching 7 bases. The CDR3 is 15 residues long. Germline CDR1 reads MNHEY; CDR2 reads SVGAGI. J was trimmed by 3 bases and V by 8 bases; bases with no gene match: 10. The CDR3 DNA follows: TGTGCCAGCCGATCCGACAGGGATGACAATCAGCCCCAGCATTTT. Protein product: CASRSDRDDNQPQHF.

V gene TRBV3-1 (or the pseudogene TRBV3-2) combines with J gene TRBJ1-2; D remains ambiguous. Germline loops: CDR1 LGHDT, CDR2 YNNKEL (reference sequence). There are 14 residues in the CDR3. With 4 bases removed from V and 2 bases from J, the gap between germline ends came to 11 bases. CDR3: CASSRGMINYGYTF. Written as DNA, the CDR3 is TGTGCCAGCAGCCGAGGAATGATAAACTATGGCTACACCTTC.

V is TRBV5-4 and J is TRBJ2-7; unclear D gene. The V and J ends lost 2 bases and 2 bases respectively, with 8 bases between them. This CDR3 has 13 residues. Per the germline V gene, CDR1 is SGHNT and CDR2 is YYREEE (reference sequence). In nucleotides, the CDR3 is TGTGCCAGCAGCTTATACGGAGCCTACGAGCAGTACTTC. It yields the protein CASSLYGAYEQYF.

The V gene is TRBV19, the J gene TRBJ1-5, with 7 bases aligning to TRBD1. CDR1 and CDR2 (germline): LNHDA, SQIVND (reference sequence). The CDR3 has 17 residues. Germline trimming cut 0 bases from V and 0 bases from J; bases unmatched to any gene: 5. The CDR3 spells CASSIDRDSLSNQPQHF. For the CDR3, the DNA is TGTGCCAGTAGTATAGATAGGGACAGCCTTAGCAATCAGCCCCAGCATTTT. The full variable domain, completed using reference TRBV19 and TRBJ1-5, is DGGITQSPKYLFRKEGQNVTLSCEQNLNHDAMYWYRQDPGQGLRLIYYSQIVNDFQKGDIAEGYSVSREKKESFPLTVTSAQKNPTAFYLCASSIDRDSLSNQPQHFGDGTRLSIL.

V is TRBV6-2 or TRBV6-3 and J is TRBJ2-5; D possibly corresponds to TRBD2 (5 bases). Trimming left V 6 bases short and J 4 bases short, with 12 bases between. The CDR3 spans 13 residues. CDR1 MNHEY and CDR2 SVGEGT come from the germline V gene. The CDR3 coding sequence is TGTGCCAGCAGCCTACTAGTCGCAGAGACCCAGTACTTC. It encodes CASSLLVAETQYF.

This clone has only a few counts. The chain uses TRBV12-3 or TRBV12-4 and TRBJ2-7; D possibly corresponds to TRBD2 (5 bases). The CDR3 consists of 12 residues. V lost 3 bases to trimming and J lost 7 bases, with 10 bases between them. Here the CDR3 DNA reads TGTGCCAGCAGTTTGTCGGGGTTGGAGCAGTACTTC. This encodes CASSLSGLEQYF.

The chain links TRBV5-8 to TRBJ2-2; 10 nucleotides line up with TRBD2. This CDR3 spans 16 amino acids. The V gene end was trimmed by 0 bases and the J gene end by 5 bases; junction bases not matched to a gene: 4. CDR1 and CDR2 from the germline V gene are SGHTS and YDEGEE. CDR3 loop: CASSLVLAGDTGELFF. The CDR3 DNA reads TGTGCCAGCAGCTTGGTTCTAGCGGGAGATACCGGGGAGCTGTTTTTT.

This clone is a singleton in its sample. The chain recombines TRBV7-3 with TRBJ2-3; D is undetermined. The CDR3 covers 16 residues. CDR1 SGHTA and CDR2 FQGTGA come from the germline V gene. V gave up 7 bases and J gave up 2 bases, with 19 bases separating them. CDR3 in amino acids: CASNKARISSTDTQYF. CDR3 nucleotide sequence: TGTGCCAGCAACAAAGCGCGGATTTCTTCCACAGATACGCAGTATTTT.

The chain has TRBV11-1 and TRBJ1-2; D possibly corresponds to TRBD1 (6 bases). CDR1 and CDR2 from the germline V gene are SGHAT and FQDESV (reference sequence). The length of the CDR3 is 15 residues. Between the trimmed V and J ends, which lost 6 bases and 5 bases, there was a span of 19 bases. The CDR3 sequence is CASSPPRTATYGYTF. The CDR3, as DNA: TGTGCCAGCAGTCCTCCCCGGACAGCTACTTATGGCTACACCTTC.

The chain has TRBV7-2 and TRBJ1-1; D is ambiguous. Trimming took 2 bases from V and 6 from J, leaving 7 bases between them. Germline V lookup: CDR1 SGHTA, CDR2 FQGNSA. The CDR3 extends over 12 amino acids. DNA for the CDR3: TGTGCCAGCAGCTTAACGGTTGCTGAAGCTTTCTTT. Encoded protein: CASSLTVAEAFF.

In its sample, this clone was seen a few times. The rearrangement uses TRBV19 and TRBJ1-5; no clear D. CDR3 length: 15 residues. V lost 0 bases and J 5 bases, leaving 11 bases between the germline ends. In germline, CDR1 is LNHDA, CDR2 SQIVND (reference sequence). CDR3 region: CASSIDRGADQPQHF. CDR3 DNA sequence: TGTGCCAGTAGTATAGATCGGGGTGCTGATCAGCCCCAGCATTTT.

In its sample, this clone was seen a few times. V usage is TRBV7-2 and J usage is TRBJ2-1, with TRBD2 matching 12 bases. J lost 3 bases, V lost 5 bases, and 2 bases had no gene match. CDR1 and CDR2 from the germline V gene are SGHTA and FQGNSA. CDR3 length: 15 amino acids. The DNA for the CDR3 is TGTGCCAGCAGCAGGACTAGCGGGGACTACAATGAGCAGTTCTTC. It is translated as CASSRTSGDYNEQFF.

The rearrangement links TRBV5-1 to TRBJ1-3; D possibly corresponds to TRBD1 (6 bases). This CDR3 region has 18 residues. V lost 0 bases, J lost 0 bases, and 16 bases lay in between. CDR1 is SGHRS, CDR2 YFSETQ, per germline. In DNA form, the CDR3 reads TGCGCCAGCAGCTTGGTGGGTCAGGGGCGCGGCTCTGGAAACACCATATATTTT. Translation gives CASSLVGQGRGSGNTIYF.

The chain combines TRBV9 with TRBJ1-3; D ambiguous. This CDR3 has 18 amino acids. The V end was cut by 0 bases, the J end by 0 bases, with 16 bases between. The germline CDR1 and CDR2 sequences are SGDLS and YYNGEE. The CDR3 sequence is CASSVDPPTPNSGNTIYF. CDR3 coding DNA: TGTGCCAGCAGCGTAGACCCACCGACACCTAACTCTGGAAACACCATATATTTT.

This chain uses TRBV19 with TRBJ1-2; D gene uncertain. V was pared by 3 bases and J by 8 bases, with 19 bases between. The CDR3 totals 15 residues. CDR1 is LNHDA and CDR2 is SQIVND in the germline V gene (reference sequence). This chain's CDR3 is CASSMIADIDWGYTF. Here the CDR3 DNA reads TGTGCCAGTAGTATGATTGCGGATATCGATTGGGGCTACACCTTC. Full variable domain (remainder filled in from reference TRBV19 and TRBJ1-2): DGGITQSPKYLFRKEGQNVTLSCEQNLNHDAMYWYRQDPGQGLRLIYYSQIVNDFQKGDIAEGYSVSREKKESFPLTVTSAQKNPTAFYLCASSMIADIDWGYTFGSGTRLTVV.

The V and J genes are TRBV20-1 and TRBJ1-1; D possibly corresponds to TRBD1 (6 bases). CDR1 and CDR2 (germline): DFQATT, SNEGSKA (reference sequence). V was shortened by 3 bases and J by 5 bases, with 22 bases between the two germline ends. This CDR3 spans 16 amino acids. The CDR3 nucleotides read TGCAGTGCTAGTGCCCGGGGGCAGGGAGGGAGGACTGAAGCTTTCTTT. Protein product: CSASARGQGGRTEAFF.

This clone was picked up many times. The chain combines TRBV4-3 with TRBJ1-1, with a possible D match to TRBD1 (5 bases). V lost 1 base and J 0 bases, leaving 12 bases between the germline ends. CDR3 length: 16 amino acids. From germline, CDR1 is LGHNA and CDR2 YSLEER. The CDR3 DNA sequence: TGCGCCAGCAGCCAAGTCGCGCGGGGCTTGAACACTGAAGCTTTCTTT. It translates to CASSQVARGLNTEAFF.

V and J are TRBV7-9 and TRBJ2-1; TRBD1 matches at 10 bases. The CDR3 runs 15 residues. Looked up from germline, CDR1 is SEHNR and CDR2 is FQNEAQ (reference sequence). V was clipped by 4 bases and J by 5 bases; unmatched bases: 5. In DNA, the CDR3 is TGTGCCAGCAGCTCGGGACAGGGGAACCACAATGAGCAGTTCTTC. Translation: CASSSGQGNHNEQFF.